The clone carrying this TCR beta chain turned up a few times. What it binds is unknown. This entry belongs to a study of vaccination and CD4 T cells after COVID-19. Study overall: Ranging from 14 to 241, the interval between dose two and post-vaccine sampling had a median of roughly 73 days. The control cultures got either a CEFX pool, an HIV-1 Nef pool, or no peptide at all.

Noted treatment: approximately nine-day PBMC culture with coronavirus spike peptide pools or control peptides (ViraFEST assay). During the years 2011-2018, before the COVID-19 pandemic, the unexposed donor's CD4+ T cells were collected. From the approximately ten-day cultures, CD4+ T cells were isolated by negative selection. The Oncomine TCR Beta short-read assay was applied to DNA of cultured CD4+ T cells. TCRdb reprocessed the PCR reads with MiXCR, giving one entry per CDR3 protein. The table has about 7,000 distinct CDR3 sequences, about 32% seen once. The V gene end was trimmed by 1 base and the J gene end by 6 bases; junction bases not matched to a gene: 2. Germline values: CDR1 LNHDA, CDR2 SQIVND (reference sequence). CDR3 length equals 13 residues.

The genes are TRBV19 and TRBJ2-7, with 8 nucleotides matching TRBD1. The sequenced sample was CD4+ T cells from blood, cultured in vitro. The receptor was derived from a human donor in good health. The CDR3 DNA is TGTGCCAGTAGTATAGGCGACAGGGGCGAGCAGTACTTC. Its translation is CASSIGDRGEQYF.